The next 13 T cell receptor beta chains were all read from a single sample in a study of blood T cell repertoires in COVID-19. The assay was immunoSEQ multiplex PCR, and TCRdb's table has in-frame clones only and misses some. The sample holds roughly 84,000 clones; 60% to 80% are singletons and the top ten take about a third. Sequenced input: peripheral blood. The receptor source for this set is a man in his 60s with COVID-19, enrolled during active disease.

This clone showed up just once. The rearrangement joins TRBV18 to TRBJ2-1; 11 bases align to TRBD2. With V trimmed by 4 bases and J by 6 bases, 11 bases remained unmatched. In germline, CDR1 is KGHSH, CDR2 LQKENI. The CDR3 has 17 residues. In DNA, the CDR3 is TGTGCCAGCTCACAGTCTAGCGGGGGGACGGTCGTCAATGAGCAGTTCTTC. This translates into CASSQSSGGTVVNEQFF. Looking up the rest from reference TRBV18 and TRBJ2-1 gives the full variable domain: NAGVMQNPRHLVRRRGQEARLRCSPMKGHSHVYWYRQLPEEGLKFMVYLQKENIIDESGMPKERFSAEFPKEGPSILRIQQVVRGDSAAYFCASSQSSGGTVVNEQFFGPGTRLTVL.

CDR3 loop: CASSRTALLYSNQPQHF. The CDR3 DNA is TGTGCCAGTAGTAGGACAGCCCTACTCTATAGCAATCAGCCCCAGCATTTT. This chain links TRBV19 with TRBJ1-5; weak D call: TRBD1 (6 bases). Germline CDR1 is LNHDA and CDR2 is SQIVND (reference sequence). Trimming removed 4 bases at V and 0 bases at J, with 16 bases between. The CDR3 consists of 17 residues.

The genes are TRBV9 and TRBJ2-2, with D maybe TRBD2 (6 bases). The germline V and J ends were trimmed by 4 bases and 6 bases, with 10 bases remaining between them. The CDR3 is 13 amino acids. CDR1 is SGDLS and CDR2 is YYNGEE in the germline V gene. For the CDR3, the DNA is TGTGCCAGCAGCTCGTCGGGGGCCGGGGAGCTGTTTTTT. This encodes CASSSSGAGELFF.

The rearrangement joins TRBV21-1 to TRBJ1-4; the table's D call of TRBD1 was not tested on the DNA. TRBV21-1 is a documented pseudogene. CDR3 length: 15 amino acids. CDR3 nucleotide sequence: TGTGCCAGCCGGGGCCAGGGGACAACTAATGAAAAACTGTTTTTT. It yields the protein CASRGQGTTNEKLFF.

The chain combines TRBV7-9 with TRBJ2-2; 7 positions match TRBD1. The CDR3 loop spans 16 amino acids. CDR1 is SEHNR and CDR2 is FQNEAQ in the germline V gene (reference sequence). V dropped 6 bases and J dropped 6; count of bases not matched to a gene: 13. CDR3 coding DNA: TGTGCCAGCAGACCCCCCGGGCGGCAGGGGGCCGGGGAGCTGTTTTTT. This translates into CASRPPGRQGAGELFF.

The chain couples TRBV29-1 to TRBJ2-3, with 10 bases aligning to TRBD2. V lost 6 bases, J lost 3 bases, and 9 bases stayed unmatched. Germline V lookup: CDR1 SQVTM, CDR2 ANQGSEA. The CDR3 covers 15 residues. Written as DNA, the CDR3 is TGCAGCGTGTCTCTTACTAGCGGGATTACAGATACGCAGTATTTT. Translation: CSVSLTSGITDTQYF.

This rearrangement joins TRBV11-2 to TRBJ1-5; a possible D gene is TRBD1 (6 bases). This CDR3 is built from 13 residues. V was cut by 6 bases and J by 4 bases, with 10 bases left in between. Germline loops: CDR1 SGHAT, CDR2 FQNNGV. DNA for the CDR3: TGTGCCAGCAGTTCACAGGGAAATCAGCCCCAGCATTTT. This translates into CASSSQGNQPQHF.

The rearrangement uses TRBV5-4 and TRBJ2-1; no clear D gene. The CDR3 totals 15 residues. The ends were cut back, 0 bases at V and 7 bases at J, with 14 bases in the middle. Germline V CDR1 and CDR2: SGHNT, YYREEE (reference sequence). The CDR3 DNA sequence: TGTGCCAGCAGCTTGGGTGGTAGCCTATATAATGAGCAGTTCTTC. This gives the protein CASSLGGSLYNEQFF.

The V and J genes are TRBV30 and TRBJ1-2; no reliable D call. V was pared by 4 bases and J by 2 bases, with 11 bases between. This CDR3 has 13 amino acids. Germline-derived CDR1 and CDR2 are GTSNPN and SVGIG (reference sequence). The CDR3 here is CAWTSSGNYGYTF. As DNA, the CDR3 is TGTGCCTGGACATCATCCGGGAACTATGGCTACACCTTC. Filled out from reference TRBV30 and TRBJ1-2, the complete variable domain reads SQTIHQWPATLVQPVGSPLSLECTVEGTSNPNLYWYRQAAGRGLQLLFYSVGIGQISSEVPQNLSASRPQDRQFILSSKKLLLSDSGFYLCAWTSSGNYGYTFGSGTRLTVV.

The V and J genes are TRBV3-1 (or the pseudogene TRBV3-2) and TRBJ2-1; the D gene is possibly TRBD1 (6 bases). The CDR3 covers 12 residues. V shed 4 bases and J shed 5 bases, with 6 bases lying between them. Germline loops: CDR1 LGHDT, CDR2 YNNKEL (reference sequence). CDR3 nucleotides: TGTGCCAGCAGCCGGACAGACAATGAGCAGTTCTTC. This translates into CASSRTDNEQFF.

V is TRBV18 and J is TRBJ2-3; D is possibly TRBD1 (5 bases). The CDR3 loop spans 13 amino acids. Germline V gene lookup returns CDR1 KGHSH and CDR2 LQKENI. Between the trimmed V and J ends, which lost 2 bases and 2 bases, there was a span of 5 bases. The chain's CDR3 is CASSPGATDTQYF. The CDR3 DNA is TGTGCCAGCTCACCAGGGGCCACAGATACGCAGTATTTT. The complete variable domain, with remaining parts taken from reference TRBV18 and TRBJ2-3, reads NAGVMQNPRHLVRRRGQEARLRCSPMKGHSHVYWYRQLPEEGLKFMVYLQKENIIDESGMPKERFSAEFPKEGPSILRIQQVVRGDSAAYFCASSPGATDTQYFGPGTRLTVL.

CDR3: CASSIDRGSEQFF. CDR3 nucleotide sequence: TGTGCCAGTAGTATAGATCGTGGGAGTGAGCAGTTCTTC. J is TRBJ2-1 and V is TRBV19; the D gene is possibly TRBD2 (5 bases). Germline CDR1 LNHDA, CDR2 SQIVND (reference sequence). This CDR3 contains 13 residues. V was trimmed by 0 bases and J by 9 bases, leaving 9 bases between them.

The CDR3 loop reads CASSSQGSYTF. The CDR3 DNA follows: TGCGCCAGCAGCTCCCAGGGTAGCTACACCTTC. V is TRBV5-1 and J is TRBJ1-2; tentative D call: TRBD1 (5 bases). The germline V gene encodes CDR1 SGHRS and CDR2 YFSETQ. The CDR3 spans 11 residues. V lost 3 bases and J 9 bases, leaving 9 bases between the germline ends.